The source of this T cell receptor beta chain is a study of blood T cells in healthy people across ages. General observations from the study: Researchers deemed the diversity estimates from one million T cells underestimates. In older individuals, TCR beta diversity per million T cells was lower, falling roughly linearly with age. Since the PBMCs were unsorted, naive and antigen-experienced cells could not be conclusively compared.

Concerning this clonotype: The target antigen is unknown.

The germline V gene encodes CDR1 DFQATT and CDR2 SNEGSKA (reference sequence). This CDR3 is 11 amino acids long. The V and J ends lost 5 bases and 8 bases respectively, with 12 bases between them. The second PCR ran roughly 7 to 12 cycles with a sample-barcoded 5' primer and J-beta primers. Via MiXCR, TCRdb re-called the 5' RACE reads, giving one row per CDR3 protein. This table holds around 2 million distinct CDR3 sequences, more than 35% found once. Per sample, extraction of total RNA gave at least 5 micrograms in every case. The J gene is TRBJ1-2, the V gene TRBV20-1, with D tentatively TRBD1 (6 bases). The sequenced sample consisted of blood. The clonotype originates from a human donor in good health. CDR3 protein: CSASDGGGYTF. The DNA of the CDR3 is TGCAGTGCTTCAGACGGGGGCGGCTACACCTTC.